These T cell receptor beta chains were read from a single sample in a study of beta chain features in type 1 diabetes. Using immunoSEQ multiplex PCR, the repertoire was profiled, and TCRdb retains in-frame clones only, with some absent. In the table there are more than 12,000 clones, over 55% of which are singletons. Input material: stem cell memory CD4+ T cells from blood. These receptor sequences come from a woman between 18 and 29 years old with type 1 diabetes. The CDR3 runs from the conserved cysteine through the conserved F or W. D genes are given only for firm matches. A clone size is listed for some rows: how often the clone was seen (once, few, many), or a class if it is expanded.

size	V	J	D	CDR3	DNA
-	TRBV18	TRBJ2-7	TRBD1	CASSTGTGDHEQYF	TGTGCCAGCTCTACCGGGACAGGGGATCACGAGCAGTACTTC
-	TRBV18	TRBJ2-7	TRBD2	CASSPLERGPYEQYF	TGTGCCAGCTCACCACTCGAGCGGGGGCCCTACGAGCAGTACTTC
-	TRBV2	TRBJ2-1	-	CASRENSRGEQFF	TGTGCCAGCAGGGAAAACTCCCGGGGTGAGCAGTTCTTC
once	TRBV28	TRBJ1-2	-	CASSKTGAPNYGYTF	TGTGCCAGCAGTAAGACAGGAGCACCTAACTATGGCTACACCTTC
-	TRBV7-8	TRBJ2-7	TRBD1	CASSFRDSAYEQYF	TGTGCCAGCAGCTTCCGGGACAGCGCCTACGAGCAGTACTTC
-	TRBV7-2	TRBJ2-1	-	CASSLEQLMEQFF	TGTGCCAGCAGCTTAGAACAGTTAATGGAGCAGTTCTTC
-	TRBV28	TRBJ1-1	TRBD1	CASSIGQGGGAEAFF	TGTGCCAGCAGCATAGGACAGGGGGGAGGCGCTGAAGCTTTCTTT
once	TRBV27	TRBJ2-1	TRBD2	CASSLSPGVGAGGRNEQFF	TGTGCCAGCAGTTTATCTCCTGGGGTCGGGGCGGGAGGGCGAAATGAGCAGTTCTTC
-	TRBV30	TRBJ2-7	-	CAWRGGPSYEQYF	TGTGCCTGGAGAGGCGGGCCATCCTACGAGCAGTACTTC
-	TRBV7-9	TRBJ2-7	TRBD1	CAKPRQGAYEQYF	TGTGCCAAACCCCGGCAGGGGGCCTACGAGCAGTACTTC
-	TRBV27	TRBJ2-5	TRBD1	CASSFRDSQETQYF	TGTGCCAGCAGTTTCCGGGACAGTCAAGAGACCCAGTACTTC
-	TRBV7-2	TRBJ2-6	-	CASSQAGSGANVLTF	TGTGCCAGCAGCCAGGCTGGGTCTGGGGCCAACGTCCTGACTTTC
-	TRBV7-8	TRBJ1-2	TRBD1	CASSRDRASYGYTF	TGTGCCAGCAGCCGCGACAGGGCTAGCTATGGCTACACCTTC
-	TRBV9	TRBJ2-1	-	CASSVAWGSYNEQFF	TGTGCCAGCAGCGTAGCTTGGGGCAGTTACAATGAGCAGTTCTTC
-	TRBV4-3	TRBJ2-1	-	CASSQGYRLAGATGEQFF	TGCGCCAGCAGCCAAGGGTATCGTCTGGCGGGGGCCACTGGTGAGCAGTTCTTC
-	TRBV2	TRBJ2-1	TRBD1	CASKTTGENEQFF	TGTGCCAGCAAAACAACAGGGGAAAATGAGCAGTTCTTC
once	TRBV7-9	TRBJ2-1	-	CALRRGMGNEQFF	TGTGCCCTAAGGAGGGGTATGGGCAATGAGCAGTTCTTC
-	TRBV9	TRBJ2-7	TRBD2	CASSGGWAGGGEQYF	TGTGCCAGCAGCGGTGGCTGGGCGGGAGGAGGGGAGCAGTACTTC
-	TRBV7-9	TRBJ2-7	TRBD2	CASSLVAGGLGEQYF	TGTGCCAGCAGCTTAGTGGCGGGAGGCCTCGGCGAGCAGTACTTC
few	TRBV19	TRBJ1-5	-	CASGGPDRNQPQHF	TGTGCCAGCGGGGGGCCAGACCGAAATCAGCCCCAGCATTTT
-	TRBV6-5	TRBJ1-4	-	CASSYGGTSNEKLFF	TGTGCCAGCAGTTACGGGGGGACCTCAAATGAAAAACTGTTTTTT
-	TRBV18	TRBJ1-1	-	CASSPDQGGTEAFF	TGTGCCAGCTCACCGGATCAGGGAGGCACTGAAGCTTTCTTT
-	TRBV28	TRBJ2-7	-	CASSRFYEQYF	TGTGCCAGCAGTCGTTTCTACGAGCAGTACTTC
few	TRBV4-3	TRBJ1-1	-	CASSLVRGNTEAFF	TGCGCCAGCAGCCTTGTCAGGGGAAACACTGAAGCTTTCTTT
-	TRBV23-1	TRBJ2-3	-	CAGEANKCTDTQYF	TGCGCCGGAGAGGCAAATAAATGCACAGATACGCAGTATTTT
-	TRBV30	TRBJ2-3	-	CAWDVAMGTDTQYF	TGTGCCTGGGACGTAGCGATGGGGACAGATACGCAGTATTTT
-	TRBV7-2	TRBJ2-3	TRBD2	CASSLDLAGGPDTQYF	TGTGCCAGCAGCTTAGACCTAGCGGGGGGGCCGGATACGCAGTATTTT
-	TRBV5-1	TRBJ2-7	TRBD2	CASKQGLADYEQYF	TGCGCCAGCAAGCAGGGCCTAGCGGACTACGAGCAGTACTTC
-	TRBV28	TRBJ2-2	-	CASQIEQVAGELFF	TGTGCCAGCCAGATTGAACAGGTTGCCGGGGAGCTGTTTTTT
-	TRBV7-8	TRBJ2-7	TRBD1	CASSPPGQATPYEQYF	TGTGCCAGCAGCCCTCCAGGACAGGCAACCCCCTACGAGCAGTACTTC
-	TRBV6-5	TRBJ1-1	-	CASSYKRQEMNTEAFF	TGTGCCAGCAGTTACAAAAGACAGGAAATGAACACTGAAGCTTTCTTT
-	TRBV10-3	TRBJ1-5	TRBD1	CAISPGTETSNQPQHF	TGTGCCATCAGTCCCGGGACAGAGACTAGCAATCAGCCCCAGCATTTT
-	TRBV21-1	TRBJ2-6	-	CASSKDSGFYRISGANVLTF	TGTGCCAGCAGCAAAGATTCAGGGTTCTACCGAATCTCTGGGGCCAACGTCCTGACTTTC
once	TRBV18	TRBJ1-1	TRBD1	CASSRTGEEGTEAFF	TGTGCCAGCTCACGTACAGGGGAAGAGGGAACTGAAGCTTTCTTT